Below are 22 T cell receptor beta chains sequenced from a single sample in a study of CD8 T cells in Susac syndrome. An amount of RNA that ranged from roughly 0.5 to 1 ug was reverse transcribed with random hexamers. MiXCR was run by TCRdb on the immunoSEQ multiplex PCR reads, yielding one entry per CDR3 protein. The sample shows 140,000 to 150,000 distinct CDR3 sequences, approximately 94% of them seen only once. The sequenced sample was CD4+ T cells from PBMCs. Receptors were obtained from a human donor in good health.

The chain links TRBV18 to TRBJ2-7, with TRBD2 identical over 10 bases. This CDR3 spans 16 amino acids. Germline-derived CDR1 and CDR2 are KGHSH and LQKENI. J was trimmed by 0 bases and V by 6 bases; bases with no gene match: 8. Here the CDR3 DNA reads TGTGCCAGCTCGACCAGAGCGGGAGGGGACTCCTACGAGCAGTACTTC. It yields the protein CASSTRAGGDSYEQYF. The full variable domain, rest sourced from reference TRBV18 and TRBJ2-7, is NAGVMQNPRHLVRRRGQEARLRCSPMKGHSHVYWYRQLPEEGLKFMVYLQKENIIDESGMPKERFSAEFPKEGPSILRIQQVVRGDSAAYFCASSTRAGGDSYEQYFGPGTRLTVT.

The rearrangement links TRBV10-3 to TRBJ1-2; D remains ambiguous. From germline, CDR1 is ENHRY and CDR2 SYGVKD. The CDR3 loop spans 12 amino acids. V was cut by 10 bases and J by 2 bases, with 11 bases left in between. CDR3 coding DNA: TGTGCCACAAGGTGGAACAACTATGGCTACACCTTC. Encoded protein: CATRWNNYGYTF.

V gene TRBV6-2 or TRBV6-3 combines with J gene TRBJ1-2; 7 nucleotides agree with TRBD1. V was pared by 8 bases and J by 5 bases, with 8 bases of the junction left unmatched. Germline V gives CDR1 MNHEY, CDR2 SVGEGT. The CDR3 loop spans 13 amino acids. The CDR3 bases are TGTGCCAGCGGTGGGACAGTCTTTTATGGCTACACCTTC. The encoded protein is CASGGTVFYGYTF.

The chain couples TRBV20-1 to TRBJ2-7; 9 nucleotides align to TRBD2. This CDR3 has 12 amino acids. Germline CDR1 is DFQATT and CDR2 is SNEGSKA (reference sequence). Unmatched junction bases numbered 3, after V lost 6 bases and J lost 3 bases. In DNA form, the CDR3 reads TGCAGTGCCAGCGGGAGGCTCTACGAGCAGTACTTC. It is translated as CSASGRLYEQYF.

This clonotype was seen only once. V is TRBV30 and J is TRBJ2-7; no clear D gene. Trimming removed 0 bases at V and 5 bases at J, with 5 bases between. From germline, CDR1 is GTSNPN and CDR2 SVGIG (reference sequence). This CDR3 region has 11 residues. The CDR3 DNA reads TGTGCCTGGAGTGTACTCCACGAGCAGTACTTC. Translation gives CAWSVLHEQYF.

The chain employs TRBV20-1 and TRBJ2-7; TRBD1 is a possible D gene (6 bases). Trimming cost V 6 bases and J 12 bases, with 21 bases left between them. Germline V lookup: CDR1 DFQATT, CDR2 SNEGSKA (reference sequence). This CDR3 spans 12 amino acids. CDR3 sequence: CSAARDTRGGYF. The CDR3 DNA follows: TGCAGTGCCGCCCGGGACACAAGAGGGGGGTACTTC.

V usage is TRBV20-1 and J usage is TRBJ1-1; a possible D gene is TRBD1 (6 bases). The CDR3 is 12 amino acids. V dropped 3 bases and J dropped 10 bases, with 15 bases sitting between them. Germline-derived CDR1 and CDR2 are DFQATT and SNEGSKA (reference sequence). CDR3 loop: CSASQGILTAFF. CDR3 nucleotide sequence: TGCAGTGCTAGTCAGGGGATCTTGACAGCTTTCTTT.

The chain couples TRBV23-1 to TRBJ1-5, with 7 bases aligning to TRBD1. TRBV23-1 is flagged as an ORF with uncertain function. This CDR3 is 17 amino acids long. J gave up 5 bases and V 3 bases, and 13 bases lay outside the gene matches. The CDR3 DNA is TGCGCCAGCAGTCAGTTAAATTTACAGGGGAGGGATCAGCCCCAGCATTTT. This encodes CASSQLNLQGRDQPQHF.

V gene TRBV3-1 combines with J gene TRBJ1-4; possible D gene TRBD1, 5 bases. This CDR3 spans 14 amino acids. CDR1 is LGHDT, CDR2 YNNKEL, per germline (reference sequence). Trimming took off 4 bases at V and 8 bases at J, with 14 bases between the two ends. The CDR3 coding sequence is TGTGCCAGCAGCCTGGACATCGGCGTGGAAAAACTGTTTTTT. Translation gives CASSLDIGVEKLFF.

V is TRBV19 and J is TRBJ1-1, with a tentative D call TRBD1 (5 bases). Trimming removed 9 bases from V and 2 bases from J, with 13 bases in between. Looked up from germline, CDR1 is LNHDA and CDR2 is SQIVND (reference sequence). The CDR3 totals 13 residues. The CDR3 DNA sequence: TGTGCCAGCCCAGCAGGGAAAAACACTGAAGCTTTCTTT. Protein: CASPAGKNTEAFF. Supplemented by reference TRBV19 and TRBJ1-1, the full variable domain reads DGGITQSPKYLFRKEGQNVTLSCEQNLNHDAMYWYRQDPGQGLRLIYYSQIVNDFQKGDIAEGYSVSREKKESFPLTVTSAQKNPTAFYLCASPAGKNTEAFFGQGTRLTVV.

The genes are TRBV12-3 or TRBV12-4 and TRBJ1-2; D unresolved. V lost 6 bases and J 4 bases, leaving 12 bases between the germline ends. This CDR3 is 13 amino acids long. CDR3 in amino acids: CASSPDKSYGYTF. For the CDR3, the DNA is TGTGCCAGCAGCCCCGACAAGAGCTATGGCTACACCTTC.

The J gene is TRBJ2-3, the V gene TRBV7-9; TRBD1 is a possible D gene (7 bases). Germline values: CDR1 SEHNR, CDR2 FQNEAQ (reference sequence). The CDR3 runs 17 residues. The ends were cut back, 2 bases at V and 5 bases at J, with 20 bases in the middle. CDR3 sequence (DNA): TGTGCCAGCAGCTTAAGGGGGCGTGATCTGGGAGGAGATACGCAGTATTTT. Encoded protein: CASSLRGRDLGGDTQYF. Supplemented by reference TRBV7-9 and TRBJ2-3, the full variable domain reads DTGVSQNPRHKITKRGQNVTFRCDPISEHNRLYWYRQTLGQGPEFLTYFQNEAQLEKSRLLSDRFSAERPKGSFSTLEIQRTEQGDSAMYLCASSLRGRDLGGDTQYFGPGTRLTVL.

The chain has TRBV9 and TRBJ1-3; D not certain. Germline lookup yields CDR1 SGDLS and CDR2 YYNGEE. The ends were cut back, 0 bases at V and 4 bases at J, with 8 bases in the middle. CDR3 size: 14 residues. DNA of the CDR3: TGTGCCAGCAGCGTAGAGACGACGGGAAACACCATATATTTT. Translated, it gives CASSVETTGNTIYF.

V gene TRBV5-1 combines with J gene TRBJ1-2; possible D gene TRBD1, 5 bases. This CDR3 comprises 15 residues. V shed 4 bases and J shed 0 bases, with 13 bases lying between them. Germline V gene data show CDR1 as SGHRS and CDR2 as YFSETQ. The CDR3 reads CASSPGPNSNYGYTF. In DNA form, the CDR3 reads TGCGCCAGCAGCCCGGGACCCAACTCTAACTATGGCTACACCTTC.

The CDR3 spells CASSLNPGSSGNTIYF. Written as DNA, the CDR3 is TGTGCCAGCAGCTTAAACCCAGGGAGCTCTGGAAACACCATATATTTT. The chain combines TRBV7-9 with TRBJ1-3, with a tentative D call TRBD1 (5 bases). The V and J ends lost 2 bases and 0 bases respectively, with 11 bases between them. Germline CDR1 and CDR2: SEHNR and FQNEAQ (reference sequence). The CDR3 covers 16 residues. The full variable domain, in which reference TRBV7-9 and TRBJ1-3 provide the parts outside the CDR3, is DTGVSQNPRHKITKRGQNVTFRCDPISEHNRLYWYRQTLGQGPEFLTYFQNEAQLEKSRLLSDRFSAERPKGSFSTLEIQRTEQGDSAMYLCASSLNPGSSGNTIYFGEGSWLTVV.

This sequence joins TRBV10-3 and TRBJ2-7; possible D gene TRBD2, 6 bases. The ends were cut back, 2 bases at V and 2 bases at J, with 10 bases in the middle. CDR3 size: 14 residues. CDR1 ENHRY and CDR2 SYGVKD come from the germline V gene. The CDR3 protein is CAISEKEGPYEQYF. CDR3 nucleotide sequence: TGTGCCATCAGTGAGAAGGAGGGCCCCTACGAGCAGTACTTC.

This chain connects TRBV5-1 to TRBJ1-1; the D is unclear. The CDR3 spans 14 residues. Germline values: CDR1 SGHRS, CDR2 YFSETQ. The germline V and J ends were trimmed by 5 bases and 4 bases, with 15 bases remaining between them. CDR3: CASRDLGGPTEAFF. For the CDR3, the DNA is TGCGCCAGCAGGGATTTAGGTGGCCCCACTGAAGCTTTCTTT.

Notes on this clonotype: Compared with germline, one end of the junction differs, possibly owing to a read error. V usage is TRBV18 and J usage is TRBJ2-7; D call uncertain. This CDR3 contains 11 residues. CDR1 and CDR2 (germline): KGHSH, LQKENI. The chain's CDR3 is CASSSSHEQYF. In DNA form, the CDR3 reads TGTGCCAGCTCATCCTCCCACGAGCAGTACTTC.

The chain is built from TRBV12-3 or TRBV12-4 and TRBJ1-1; no clear D gene. V was pared by 6 bases and J by 1 base, with 12 bases between. The CDR3 consists of 14 residues. For the CDR3, the DNA is TGTGCCAGCAGCCTAAGCAGACGGAACACTGAAGCTTTCTTT. Protein sequence: CASSLSRRNTEAFF.

This chain uses TRBV12-3 or TRBV12-4 with TRBJ1-5, with 7 positions matching TRBD1. The CDR3 runs 16 residues. V lost 5 bases to trimming and J lost 0 bases; unmatched junction nucleotides: 7. The chain's CDR3 is CASSPRTGDSNQPQHF. The CDR3, as DNA: TGTGCCAGCAGTCCCCGGACAGGCGATAGCAATCAGCCCCAGCATTTT.

The table lists this clonotype with a few counts. V is TRBV5-6 and J is TRBJ2-1; 9 nucleotides align to TRBD2. CDR3 length: 15 amino acids. V gave up 0 bases and J gave up 8 bases; unmatched junction bases: 6. CDR1 is SGHDT and CDR2 is YYEEEE in the germline V gene. The CDR3 sequence is CASSLGLAGVYEQFF. In DNA, the CDR3 is TGTGCCAGCAGCTTGGGCTTAGCGGGAGTATATGAGCAGTTCTTC.

The genes are TRBV2 and TRBJ1-2; D is unresolved. Per germline, CDR1 SNHLY and CDR2 FYNNEI. The CDR3 consists of 15 residues. V lost 4 bases, J lost 4 bases, and 16 bases lay in between. This CDR3 reads CASSGSVDIRYGYTF. DNA for the CDR3: TGTGCCAGCAGTGGTTCAGTAGACATACGCTATGGCTACACCTTC.